This T cell receptor beta chain was obtained from a study of CD8+ T cells in alopecia areata. On the study more broadly: Scoring treated patients' severity relied on the percentage of scalp area affected.

Sequencing used cDNA as its template, made by extracting RNA and reverse transcribing it. Here immunoSEQ multiplex PCR was the method, and the copy in TCRdb shows in-frame clones only, minus some. The sample has 150,000 to 200,000 clones; approximately 53% are singletons. Treatment meaning: oral pan-JAK inhibitor, 5-10 mg twice daily. V was shortened by 6 bases and J by 2 bases, with 13 bases between the two germline ends. The length of the CDR3 is 14 residues. Germline-derived CDR1 and CDR2 are MNHNY and SVGAGI (reference sequence). Study observations and caveats: The study found that many expanded lesional clones persisted in scalp and blood during tofacitinib. With one nonresponder, baseline CD8+ expansion's link to response remains uncertain.

With regard to this clone: The antigen remains undetermined.

This chain connects TRBV6-6 to TRBJ1-1; possible D gene TRBD1, 5 bases. The source was CD8+ T cells sorted from blood, collected at week 24, from a patient treated with tofacitinib. The TCR sequence derives from a human donor with alopecia areata. This chain's CDR3 is CASRLGTANTEAFF. CDR3 DNA: TGTGCCAGCAGATTAGGGACCGCCAACACTGAAGCTTTCTTT.